The 28 T cell receptor beta chains given below trace back to one sample, sequenced in a study of blood T cell repertoires in COVID-19. Profiled with immunoSEQ multiplex PCR; TCRdb holds only in-frame clones, not every one. Of approximately 150,000 clones listed, around four fifths are singletons. Sequencing was done on a sample of PBMCs or T cells enriched from blood (not recorded which). The receptor source for this set is an older man who had been exposed to COVID-19.

This CDR3 is CASSLLSPETQYF. In nucleotides, the CDR3 is TGTGCCAGCAGCTTGCTTAGCCCCGAGACCCAGTACTTC. The chain recombines TRBV5-6 with TRBJ2-5; D gene unclear. With 1 base removed from V and 5 bases from J, the gap between germline ends came to 9 bases. This CDR3 contains 13 residues. CDR1 is SGHDT, CDR2 YYEEEE, per germline.

The gene calls are TRBV19 and TRBJ1-5, with a weak D call TRBD1 (6 bases). Germline V gene lookup returns CDR1 LNHDA and CDR2 SQIVND (reference sequence). Trimming cost V 0 bases and J 6 bases, with 12 bases left between them. The CDR3 is made up of 15 amino acids. The CDR3: CASSIDQRGGQPQHF. For the CDR3, the DNA is TGTGCCAGTAGTATAGATCAGAGGGGGGGTCAGCCCCAGCATTTT.

The chain recombines TRBV18 with TRBJ1-4; perhaps TRBD1 as D (5 bases). Between the trimmed V and J ends, which lost 6 bases and 3 bases, there was a span of 14 bases. Per germline, CDR1 KGHSH and CDR2 LQKENI. There are 15 residues in the CDR3. In DNA, the CDR3 is TGTGCCAGCTCCGAGGCCAGGGAATCTAATGAAAAACTGTTTTTT. It specifies CASSEARESNEKLFF.

The chain employs TRBV5-1 and TRBJ2-7; D possibly corresponds to TRBD1 (7 bases). The V and J ends lost 4 bases and 3 bases respectively, with 17 bases between them. The CDR3 is made up of 15 amino acids. Per the germline V gene, CDR1 is SGHRS and CDR2 is YFSETQ. The chain's CDR3 is CASSPGGTVNYEQYF. The CDR3 DNA sequence: TGCGCCAGCAGCCCGGGCGGGACAGTAAACTACGAGCAGTACTTC.

V gene TRBV16 combines with J gene TRBJ2-1, with 10 bases matching TRBD2. V dropped 4 bases and J dropped 7; count of bases not matched to a gene: 4. The CDR3 length is 14 residues. Germline V gene sequence: CDR1 KGHSY, CDR2 FQNENV. The CDR3 spells CASSPQLAGNEQFF. CDR3 bases: TGTGCCAGCAGCCCCCAACTAGCGGGAAATGAGCAGTTCTTC. The full variable domain, with the rest looked up from reference TRBV16 and TRBJ2-1, is GEEVAQTPKHLVRGEGQKAKLYCAPIKGHSYVFWYQQVLKNEFKFLISFQNENVFDETGMPKERFSAKCLPNSPCSLEIQATKLEDSAVYFCASSPQLAGNEQFFGPGTRLTVL.

This chain uses TRBV3-1 (or the pseudogene TRBV3-2) with TRBJ1-6; D is undetermined. Trimming shortened V by 3 bases and J by 7 bases, and 7 bases separated the two germline ends. The V gene's germline CDR1 is LGHDT and CDR2 YNNKEL (reference sequence). This CDR3 comprises 13 residues. The CDR3 region is CASSQSRNSPLHF. Here the CDR3 DNA reads TGTGCCAGCAGCCAGAGTCGGAATTCACCCCTCCACTTT.

This clone has only one observation. The chain is built from TRBV18 and TRBJ1-2, with 8 bases fitting TRBD1. This CDR3 is built from 16 residues. Trimming took 6 bases from V and 4 from J; bases not matched to a gene: 13. CDR1 and CDR2 (germline): KGHSH, LQKENI. DNA of the CDR3: TGTGCCAGCTCCCTTAGACAGGACAGGGCCCTCTATGGCTACACCTTC. Translated: CASSLRQDRALYGYTF.

The V gene is TRBV2, the J gene TRBJ2-2, with TRBD2 matching over 8 bases. Germline trimming cut 5 bases from V and 7 bases from J; bases unmatched to any gene: 6. CDR3 length: 14 amino acids. From germline, CDR1 is SNHLY and CDR2 FYNNEI. The CDR3 sequence: CASSTSGFGGELFF. CDR3 bases: TGTGCCAGCAGTACTAGCGGTTTTGGCGGGGAGCTGTTTTTT. Together with reference TRBV2 and TRBJ2-2, the CDR3 gives the full variable domain: EPEVTQTPSHQVTQMGQEVILRCVPISNHLYFYWYRQILGQKVEFLVSFYNNEISEKSEIFDDQFSVERPDGSNFTLKIRSTKLEDSAMYFCASSTSGFGGELFFGEGSRLTVL.

The chain is built from TRBV4-1 and TRBJ2-3; the match to TRBD2 covers 14 bases. This CDR3 spans 16 amino acids. Germline V gene lookup returns CDR1 MGHRA and CDR2 YSYEKL. Trimming cost V 4 bases and J 4 bases; bases outside gene matches: 4. The CDR3 nucleotides read TGCGCCAGCAGCCGCCTGACTAGCGGGGGGGCAGATACGCAGTATTTT. Translating gives CASSRLTSGGADTQYF.

The gene calls are TRBV24-1 and TRBJ2-5, with TRBD1 matching 7 bases. The V segment lost 4 bases and the J segment 1 base; nucleotides outside the gene matches: 5. The CDR3 is 15 amino acids. Germline V gene lookup returns CDR1 KGHDR and CDR2 SFDVKD. The CDR3 sequence: CATSDEGTAQETQYF. The CDR3 DNA follows: TGTGCCACCAGTGACGAAGGGACAGCCCAAGAGACCCAGTACTTC.

This clone showed up just once. The rearrangement links TRBV11-2 to TRBJ2-7, with D hard to call. Germline V CDR1 and CDR2: SGHAT, FQNNGV. This CDR3 is built from 14 residues. The V gene lost 5 bases and the J gene lost 0 bases, with 11 bases spanning the gap. The CDR3 nucleotides are TGTGCCAGCAGCCTAATTAGGAGCTCCTACGAGCAGTACTTC. Translated, it gives CASSLIRSSYEQYF.

Remarks on this clone: The junction and the germline gene differ at one end; a read error may be behind it. This sequence joins TRBV24-1 and TRBJ2-3; D ambiguous. CDR1 and CDR2 from the germline V gene are KGHDR and SFDVKD. This CDR3 is built from 14 residues. For the CDR3, the DNA is TGTGCCACCAGAGATTCCGGGAGCACAGATACGCAGTATTTT. Amino acids: CATRDSGSTDTQYF.

This chain joins TRBV11-2 and TRBJ1-1, with TRBD1 matching 7 bases. The CDR3 extends over 15 amino acids. V lost 5 bases and J lost 11; bases outside the gene matches: 17. The germline V gene encodes CDR1 SGHAT and CDR2 FQNNGV. The CDR3 nucleotides read TGTGCCAGCAGCCCGAAACCGAGACAGGGACCAGGGGCTTTCTTT. Its protein is CASSPKPRQGPGAFF.

The CDR3 DNA sequence: TGTGCCAGCAGCTTTGGGACTGCACACGGGGAGCTGTTTTTT. Amino acid sequence: CASSFGTAHGELFF. The chain links TRBV7-2 to TRBJ2-2; tentative D call: TRBD2 (6 bases). Germline V gene data show CDR1 as SGHTA and CDR2 as FQGNSA. CDR3 size: 14 residues. Trimming stripped 3 bases from V and 7 bases from J, with 12 bases between.

This chain joins TRBV5-5 and TRBJ2-1; 10 nucleotides align to TRBD2. After removal of 1 base from V and 7 bases from J, the junction contained 11 bases not matched to a gene. CDR3 length: 17 residues. In germline, CDR1 is SGHKS, CDR2 YYEKEE (reference sequence). In nucleotides, the CDR3 is TGTGCCAGCAGCTTGCTTCCATTGCTAGCGGGGGTTAATGAGCAGTTCTTC. Protein: CASSLLPLLAGVNEQFF.

The chain carries TRBV18 and TRBJ2-3, with TRBD2 matching over 9 bases. The CDR3 extends over 18 amino acids. The junction had 12 bases not matched to a gene; V was cut back by 4 bases and J by 1 base. CDR1 is KGHSH and CDR2 is LQKENI in the germline V gene. The CDR3 sequence: CASSLLTPRTSGTDTQYF. The CDR3 nucleotides read TGTGCCAGCTCACTACTAACACCCAGGACTAGCGGCACAGATACGCAGTATTTT.

In its sample, this clone was seen a few times. V and J are TRBV15 and TRBJ2-7, with D possibly TRBD2 on 6 matching bases. V lost 1 base to trimming and J lost 6 bases, with 13 bases between them. This CDR3 is built from 14 residues. Looked up from germline, CDR1 is LNHNV and CDR2 is YYDKDF (reference sequence). CDR3 bases: TGTGCCACCAGCAGAGTTGGAGGGGTAGCCGAGCAGTACTTC. Translating gives CATSRVGGVAEQYF.

Notes on this clone: This sample also contains other DNA sequences that code for the same CDR3. The rearrangement uses TRBV2 and TRBJ1-5, with D possibly TRBD1 on 6 matching bases. Trimming took 2 bases from V and 4 from J, leaving 12 bases between them. This CDR3 contains 15 residues. Per the germline V gene, CDR1 is SNHLY and CDR2 is FYNNEI. The CDR3: CASSENGRGNQPQHF. CDR3 nucleotides: TGTGCCAGCAGTGAAAACGGCAGGGGAAATCAGCCCCAGCATTTT.

The chain uses TRBV19 and TRBJ1-5, with D possibly matching TRBD1 (6 bases). The germline V and J ends were trimmed by 4 bases and 3 bases, with 10 bases remaining between them. The CDR3 runs to 14 residues. CDR1 and CDR2 from the germline V gene are LNHDA and SQIVND (reference sequence). The CDR3 loop reads CASSNRDTNQPQHF. In DNA, the CDR3 is TGTGCCAGTAGTAACCGGGACACCAATCAGCCCCAGCATTTT.

In its sample, this clone was seen a few times. The V call is TRBV19, the J call TRBJ2-1; TRBD2 matches at 9 bases. There are 15 residues in the CDR3. Trimming took 4 bases from V and 3 from J; bases not matched to a gene: 4. CDR1 is LNHDA and CDR2 is SQIVND in the germline V gene (reference sequence). The CDR3 sequence is CASSSGGAVYNEQFF. The CDR3 bases are TGTGCCAGTAGTAGCGGGGGGGCCGTCTACAATGAGCAGTTCTTC.

The genes are TRBV10-2 and TRBJ2-7; D is uncertain. The V gene's germline CDR1 is WSHSY and CDR2 SAAADI. The length of the CDR3 is 11 residues. Trimming left V 2 bases short and J 10 bases short, with 9 bases between. CDR3 region: CASSEGQHQYF. The CDR3 bases are TGCGCCAGCAGTGAGGGGCAGCATCAGTACTTC.

The chain couples TRBV7-6 to TRBJ2-7, with D maybe TRBD2 (6 bases). The CDR3 sequence is 15 residues long. Germline values: CDR1 SGHVS, CDR2 FNYEAQ. V was pared by 4 bases and J by 6 bases, with 19 bases between. CDR3 coding DNA: TGTGCCAGCAGCTCGATAGCCCGCGGGGTCGGCGAGCAGTACTTC. Protein sequence: CASSSIARGVGEQYF.

The rearrangement uses TRBV14 and TRBJ1-1; unclear D gene. CDR3 length: 11 amino acids. V lost 1 base, J lost 11 bases, and 8 bases lay in between. Germline V lookup: CDR1 SGHDN, CDR2 FVKESK. This CDR3 is CASSQVNQAFF. The CDR3 region has the DNA TGTGCCAGCAGCCAAGTGAACCAGGCTTTCTTT.

This clone was seen just once. The gene calls are TRBV6-5 and TRBJ1-1; 8 bases are shared with TRBD1. Germline V CDR1 and CDR2: MNHEY, SVGAGI. The CDR3 sequence is 13 residues long. The V gene end was trimmed by 5 bases and the J gene end by 5 bases; junction bases not matched to a gene: 4. The CDR3 DNA reads as TGTGCCAGCAGTCCCAGGACAGGGACTGAAGCTTTCTTT. Translation gives CASSPRTGTEAFF.

CDR3 in DNA: TGTGCCTGGAGTAAACGCGGGGTAGGCAATCAGCCCCAGCATTTT. The encoded protein is CAWSKRGVGNQPQHF. The chain employs TRBV30 and TRBJ1-5, with no clear D. This CDR3 region has 15 residues. Germline loops: CDR1 GTSNPN, CDR2 SVGIG (reference sequence). V lost 2 bases and J 2 bases, leaving 13 bases between the germline ends.

This chain links TRBV10-3 with TRBJ1-2; 10 positions match TRBD1. CDR1 is ENHRY, CDR2 SYGVKD, per germline. This CDR3 has 15 residues. The J segment lost 4 bases and the V segment lost 4 bases, leaving 6 bases of the junction unmatched. CDR3 protein: CAISGTGGGGYGYTF. DNA for the CDR3: TGTGCCATCAGTGGGACAGGGGGAGGGGGCTATGGCTACACCTTC.

The chain recombines TRBV6-2 or TRBV6-3 with TRBJ2-7, with TRBD2 as a possible D gene (6 bases). The V gene lost 2 bases and the J gene lost 0 bases, with 11 bases spanning the gap. The germline CDR1 and CDR2 sequences are MNHEY and SVGEGT. This CDR3 is built from 15 residues. The CDR3 DNA reads TGTGCCAGCAGTTACAAAGCGGGCAGCTCCTACGAGCAGTACTTC. Translation: CASSYKAGSSYEQYF.

V gene TRBV10-2 combines with J gene TRBJ1-1; no definite D call. Germline values: CDR1 WSHSY, CDR2 SAAADI. Trimming stripped 3 bases from V and 1 base from J, with 6 bases between. This CDR3 region has 13 residues. CDR3 nucleotides: TGCGCCAGCAGTGAACAGAAGAACACTGAAGCTTTCTTT. Translation gives CASSEQKNTEAFF.